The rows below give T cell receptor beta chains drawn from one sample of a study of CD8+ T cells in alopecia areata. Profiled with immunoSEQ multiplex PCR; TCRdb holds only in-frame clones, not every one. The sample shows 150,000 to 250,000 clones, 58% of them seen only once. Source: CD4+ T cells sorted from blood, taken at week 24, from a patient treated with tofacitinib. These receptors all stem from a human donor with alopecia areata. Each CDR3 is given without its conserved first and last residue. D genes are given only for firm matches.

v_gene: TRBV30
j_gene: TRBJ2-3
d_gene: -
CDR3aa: AWSADWDTQY

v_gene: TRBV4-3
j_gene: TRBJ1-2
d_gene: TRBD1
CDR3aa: ASSPQGARDYGYT

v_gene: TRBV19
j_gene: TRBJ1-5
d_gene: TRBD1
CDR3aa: ASSRGTGPNQPQH

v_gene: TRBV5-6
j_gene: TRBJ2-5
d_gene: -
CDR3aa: ASNLLQAQETQY

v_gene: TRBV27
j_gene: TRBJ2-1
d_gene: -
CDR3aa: ASSLSRGNEQF

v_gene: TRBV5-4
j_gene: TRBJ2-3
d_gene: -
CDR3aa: ASSLFQVADTQY

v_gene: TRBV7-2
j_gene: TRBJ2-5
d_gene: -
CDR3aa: ASSKTRSGMIGRETQY

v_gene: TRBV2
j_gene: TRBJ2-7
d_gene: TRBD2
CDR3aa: ASSEGTSDYEQY

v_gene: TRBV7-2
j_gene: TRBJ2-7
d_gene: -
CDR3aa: ASSLGGSVTLRSYEQY

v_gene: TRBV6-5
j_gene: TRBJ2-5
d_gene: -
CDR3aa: ASTNQETQY

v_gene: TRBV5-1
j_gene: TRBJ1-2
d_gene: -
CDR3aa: ASSLGREDGYT

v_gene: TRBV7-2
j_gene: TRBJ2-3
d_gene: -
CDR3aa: ASSSQSTDTQY

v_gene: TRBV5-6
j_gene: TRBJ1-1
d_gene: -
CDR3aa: ASRPGGGQNTEAF

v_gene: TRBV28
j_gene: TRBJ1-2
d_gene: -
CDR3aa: ASSLEGSGIDT

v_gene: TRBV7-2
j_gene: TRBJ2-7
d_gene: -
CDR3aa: ASSMTSQEIYEQY

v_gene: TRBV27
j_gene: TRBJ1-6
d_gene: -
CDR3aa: ASSFSGQISPLH

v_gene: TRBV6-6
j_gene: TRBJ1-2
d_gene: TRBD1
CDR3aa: ASPKRTGPYGYT

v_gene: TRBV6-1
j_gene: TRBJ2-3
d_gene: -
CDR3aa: ASSWQGIDTQY

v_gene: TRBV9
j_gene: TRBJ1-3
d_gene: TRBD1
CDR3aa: ASSGTGDGNTIY

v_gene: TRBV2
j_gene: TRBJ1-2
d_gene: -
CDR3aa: ASSEDVPSNYGYT

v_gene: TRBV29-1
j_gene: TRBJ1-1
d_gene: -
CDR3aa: SADSYF

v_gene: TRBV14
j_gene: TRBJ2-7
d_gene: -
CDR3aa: ASSQAVSYEQY

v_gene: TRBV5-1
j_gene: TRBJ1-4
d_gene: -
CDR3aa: ASSLDGRNEKLF

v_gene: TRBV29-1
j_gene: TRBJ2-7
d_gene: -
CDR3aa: SAAGLINSDEQY

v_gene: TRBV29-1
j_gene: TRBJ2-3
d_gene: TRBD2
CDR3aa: SVSGEYTDTQY

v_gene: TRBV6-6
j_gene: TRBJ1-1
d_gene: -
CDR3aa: ASTDGPEAF

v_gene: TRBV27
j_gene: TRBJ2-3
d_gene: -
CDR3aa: ASSLNRDTDTQY

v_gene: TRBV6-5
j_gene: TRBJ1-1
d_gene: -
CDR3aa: ASSSLTANTEAF

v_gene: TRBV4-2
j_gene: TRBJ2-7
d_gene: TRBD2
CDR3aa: ASSQDQSVAGGMKY

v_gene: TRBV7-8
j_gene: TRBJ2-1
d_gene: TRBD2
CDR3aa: ASSLQLADNNEQF

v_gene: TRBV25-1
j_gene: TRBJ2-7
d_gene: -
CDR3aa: ASSEYEQY

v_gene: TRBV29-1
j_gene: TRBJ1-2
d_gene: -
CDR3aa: SVVSVSGYT

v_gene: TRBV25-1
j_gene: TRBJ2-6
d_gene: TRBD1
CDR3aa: ASSERQGTRSGANVLT

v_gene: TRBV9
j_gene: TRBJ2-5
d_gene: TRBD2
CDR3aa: ASSVAPGGHQETQY

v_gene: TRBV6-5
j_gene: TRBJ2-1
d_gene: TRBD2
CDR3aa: ASGSGRGDGQF

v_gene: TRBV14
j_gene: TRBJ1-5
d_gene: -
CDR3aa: ASSQDGDSNQPQH

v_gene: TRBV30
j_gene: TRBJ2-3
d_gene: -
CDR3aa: AWVVRSTDTQY

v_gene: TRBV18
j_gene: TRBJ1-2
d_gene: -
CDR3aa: ASSPRSPTNYGYT

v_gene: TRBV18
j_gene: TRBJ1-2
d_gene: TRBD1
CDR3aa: ASSPGQAEGYT

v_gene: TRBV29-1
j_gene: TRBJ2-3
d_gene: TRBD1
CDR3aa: SGRTGDFTDTQY

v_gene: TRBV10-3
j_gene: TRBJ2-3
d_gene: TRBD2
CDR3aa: AITPGAGGPTDTQY

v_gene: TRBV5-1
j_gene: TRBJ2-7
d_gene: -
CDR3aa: ASSLVGSGTLSYEQY

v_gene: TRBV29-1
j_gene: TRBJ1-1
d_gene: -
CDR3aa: SVTGALGAF

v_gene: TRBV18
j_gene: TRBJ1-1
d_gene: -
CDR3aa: ASSPLDMNTEAF

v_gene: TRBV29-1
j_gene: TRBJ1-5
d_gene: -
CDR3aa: SVADSNQPQH

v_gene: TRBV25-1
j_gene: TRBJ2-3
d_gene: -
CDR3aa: ASVTPVGDTQY

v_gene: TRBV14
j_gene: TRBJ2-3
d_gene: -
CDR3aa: ASSHGGPSTDTQY

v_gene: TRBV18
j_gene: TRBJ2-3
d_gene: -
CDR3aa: ASSPLQGSSGTQY

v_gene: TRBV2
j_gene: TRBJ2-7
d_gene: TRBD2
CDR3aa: ASSETSDSGEQY

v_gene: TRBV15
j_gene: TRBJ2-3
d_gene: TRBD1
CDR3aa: ATAPTGRLTDTQY

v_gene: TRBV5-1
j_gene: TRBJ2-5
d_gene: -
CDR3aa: ASSVSGTKETQY

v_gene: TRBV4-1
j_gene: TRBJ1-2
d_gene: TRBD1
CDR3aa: ASSQPRQGAHGYT

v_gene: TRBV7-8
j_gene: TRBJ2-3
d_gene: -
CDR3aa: ASSWGDTQY

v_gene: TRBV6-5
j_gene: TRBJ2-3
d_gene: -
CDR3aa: ASSSPSGSTDTQY

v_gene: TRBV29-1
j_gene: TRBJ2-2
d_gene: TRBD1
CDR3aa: SGRGPLNTGELF